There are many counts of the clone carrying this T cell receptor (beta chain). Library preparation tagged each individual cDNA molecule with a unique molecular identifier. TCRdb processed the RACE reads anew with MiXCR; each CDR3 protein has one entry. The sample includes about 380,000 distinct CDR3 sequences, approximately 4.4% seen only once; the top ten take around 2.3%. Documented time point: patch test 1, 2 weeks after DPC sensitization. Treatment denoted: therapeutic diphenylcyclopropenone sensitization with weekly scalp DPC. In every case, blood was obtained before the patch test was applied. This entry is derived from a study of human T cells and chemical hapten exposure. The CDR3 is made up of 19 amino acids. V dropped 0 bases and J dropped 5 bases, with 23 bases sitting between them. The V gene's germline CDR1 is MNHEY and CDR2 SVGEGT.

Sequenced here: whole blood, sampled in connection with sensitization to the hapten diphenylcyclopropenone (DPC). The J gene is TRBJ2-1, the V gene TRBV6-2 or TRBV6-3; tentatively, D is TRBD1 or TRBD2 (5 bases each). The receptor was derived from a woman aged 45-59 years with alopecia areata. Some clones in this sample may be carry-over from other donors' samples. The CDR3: CASSYSRDAGLSRNNEQFF. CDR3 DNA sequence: TGTGCCAGCAGTTACTCAAGGGACGCGGGCCTTTCCCGAAACAATGAGCAGTTCTTC.